These T cell receptor beta chains were read from a single sample in a study of blood T cell repertoires in COVID-19. Sequencing used immunoSEQ multiplex PCR; TCRdb keeps in-frame clones, though not all of them. The data hold about 170,000 clones, with around 90% observed a single time. Sequenced: peripheral blood. The receptors come from a man aged 18 to 29 with COVID-19, enrolled during active disease. CDR3s include the opening cysteine and the closing phenylalanine or tryptophan. A D gene is named only where the DNA matches it firmly. Clone size is given for some rows only: seen once, a few or many times, or a class if the clone is expanded.

size	V	D	J	DNA	CDR3
-	TRBV2	TRBD1	TRBJ1-1	TGTGCCAGCAGAGGACTTACAGGGGGCGGAACTGAAGCTTTCTTT	CASRGLTGGGTEAFF
-	TRBV27	TRBD1	TRBJ1-2	TGTGCCAGCAGTCATGAGGGGGCGGGAGGCTACACCTTC	CASSHEGAGGYTF
-	TRBV6-2/TRBV6-3	-	TRBJ2-1	TGTGCCAGCAGTTCCCGTGACAGAGAGCAGTTCTTC	CASSSRDREQFF
-	TRBV10-3	-	TRBJ1-3	TGTGCCATCAGTGAGTCCAGGGGAAGTGGAAACACCATATATTTT	CAISESRGSGNTIYF
-	TRBV4-2	-	TRBJ2-7	TGTGCCAGCAGCAATCGACAGGCTGAAGAGCAGTACTTC	CASSNRQAEEQYF
-	TRBV5-1	TRBD1	TRBJ1-2	TGCGCCAGCAGCCACGCAATGGGGGACAGCGGCTACACCTTC	CASSHAMGDSGYTF
-	TRBV27	TRBD2	TRBJ2-7	TGTGCCAGCAGTCCCGCTAGCGGGAGTCCCCACGAGCAGTACTTC	CASSPASGSPHEQYF
-	TRBV28	-	TRBJ1-6	TGTGCCAGCAGCTTTAATTCACCCCTCCACTTT	CASSFNSPLHF
-	TRBV15	-	TRBJ1-4	TGTGCCACCAGCAGCACCCTACAGGGCAGCGGACGAGAAAAACTGCTTTTT	CATSSTLQGSGREKLLF
-	TRBV27	TRBD1	TRBJ2-1	TGTGCCAGCAGGGGAACGAGACAGGGCTCAAATGTTGAGCAGTTCTTC	CASRGTRQGSNVEQFF
-	TRBV6-5	TRBD1	TRBJ2-7	TGTGCCAGCAGTATCGACAGGGTGTCTCGGCGGGAGCAGTACTTC	CASSIDRVSRREQYF
-	TRBV7-8	-	TRBJ1-2	TGTGCCAGCAGCTTAGGGGGGACTCCGGTCCGGAGCTATGGCTACACCTTC	CASSLGGTPVRSYGYTF
once	TRBV28	TRBD1	TRBJ2-7	TGTGCCAGCAGTGTGACAGGGAGCACCTACGAGCAGTACTTC	CASSVTGSTYEQYF
-	TRBV28	TRBD1	TRBJ2-7	TGTGCCAGTACCCCTCCGGGACAGGGGTTATACGAGCAGTACTTC	CASTPPGQGLYEQYF
-	TRBV28	-	TRBJ1-3	TGTGCCAGCAGTCCCCCAGGGGCCAGCACTGGAAACACCATATATTTT	CASSPPGASTGNTIYF
few	TRBV28	TRBD1	TRBJ2-7	TGTGCCAGCAGTTCCGGACAGGAGCCTAGGCACGAGCAGTACTTC	CASSSGQEPRHEQYF
once	TRBV6-4	TRBD1	TRBJ1-6	TGTGCCAGCAGTGATCAAGAACAGGGGGCAGGCTCACCCCTCCACTTT	CASSDQEQGAGSPLHF
-	TRBV20-1	-	TRBJ2-3	TGCAGTGTAGGGAGTGCAGATACGCAGTATTTT	CSVGSADTQYF
-	TRBV10-3	-	TRBJ2-7	TGTGCCATCAGTGGTCAGGGCTCCCTTTCCTACGAGCAGTACTTC	CAISGQGSLSYEQYF
-	TRBV9	TRBD1	TRBJ2-1	TGTGCCAGCAGCTCCCGGACAGGGTACGAGACCTACAATGAGCAGTTCTTC	CASSSRTGYETYNEQFF
-	TRBV28	TRBD2	TRBJ2-4	TGTGCCAGCAGTCCCCTCGGGAGGGGAGTAGCCAAAAACATTCAGTACTTC	CASSPLGRGVAKNIQYF
-	TRBV6-5	TRBD1	TRBJ1-1	TGTGCCAGCAGTCGTCGACAGGGTGAAACTGAAGCTTTCTTT	CASSRRQGETEAFF
-	TRBV20-1	-	TRBJ1-1	TGCAGTGCTAGTTCCATCCGGGTTTCGGTTTTGGCAGCTTTCTTT	CSASSIRVSVLAAFF
-	TRBV5-1	-	TRBJ1-2	TGCGCCAGCAGCTCTGGGACAATAAGCTATGGCTACACCTTC	CASSSGTISYGYTF
-	TRBV7-9	TRBD1	TRBJ2-3	TGTGCCAGCAGCTTGGCAGGGGGCGCTTACGCTACCACAGATACGCAGTATTTT	CASSLAGGAYATTDTQYF
-	TRBV9	TRBD2	TRBJ2-3	TGTGCCAGCAGCCCCCGGGCGGGACTAGCTCCAGATACGCAGTATTTT	CASSPRAGLAPDTQYF
-	TRBV7-8	-	TRBJ1-5	TGTGCCAGCAGCCCCTTTAGCAATCAGCCCCAGCATTTT	CASSPFSNQPQHF
-	TRBV3-1/TRBV3-2	TRBD1	TRBJ1-4	TGTGCCAGCAGCCAAGTGGCGGGACAGGGGGCCCTCAAGGTGTTTTTT	CASSQVAGQGALKVFF
-	TRBV30	TRBD2	TRBJ2-5	TGTGCCTGGAGTGCCCTAGCGGGAGGACCAGAGACCCAGTACTTC	CAWSALAGGPETQYF
-	TRBV6-1	-	TRBJ1-1	TGTGCCAGCAGTGAGGGACTGAAAATGAACACTGAAGCTTTCTTT	CASSEGLKMNTEAFF
-	TRBV6-5	TRBD2	TRBJ2-7	TGTGCCAGCAGCCGACCGGGAGGATACTACGAGCAGTACTTC	CASSRPGGYYEQYF
once	TRBV29-1	-	TRBJ1-2	TGCAGCGTCGGGGGTGGGGCAAACTATGGCTACACCTTC	CSVGGGANYGYTF
-	TRBV5-1	-	TRBJ2-7	TGCGCCAGCAGCTTGGAGGCAGGGGCCGACGAGCAGTACTTC	CASSLEAGADEQYF
-	TRBV7-9	-	TRBJ2-7	TGTGCCAGCAGCCGGGACATGTACGAGCAGTACTTC	CASSRDMYEQYF
-	TRBV5-6	-	TRBJ1-2	TGTGCCAGCAGAAGTAGGCTGGGGAGGGGCTACACCTTC	CASRSRLGRGYTF